A single sample gave rise to the 13 T cell receptor beta chains below, sequenced in a study of T cell responses to AZD1222 COVID-19 vaccine. Using immunoSEQ multiplex PCR, the repertoire was profiled, and TCRdb retains in-frame clones only, with some absent. The table records 55,000 to 75,000 clones, approximately 91% of them present only once. The sequenced sample was peripheral blood, obtained on day 0 of AZD1222 vaccination. These receptors were taken from an adult in good health.

This clone was observed once. The chain is built from TRBV20-1 and TRBJ2-1; 8 bases map to TRBD2. V was clipped by 3 bases and J by 7 bases; unmatched bases: 8. Germline CDR1 and CDR2: DFQATT and SNEGSKA (reference sequence). The CDR3 runs to 14 residues. The chain's CDR3 is CSASLREGLNEQFF. CDR3 bases: TGCAGTGCTAGTTTACGGGAGGGCTTGAATGAGCAGTTCTTC.

The chain employs TRBV10-3 and TRBJ1-6; D uncertain. The V end lost 4 bases, the J end lost 7 bases, and 14 bases lay between the germline ends. Germline V CDR1 and CDR2: ENHRY, SYGVKD. The CDR3 spans 15 residues. The CDR3 sequence: CAISVIGLGNSPLHF. The CDR3, as DNA: TGTGCCATCAGTGTGATAGGTCTTGGGAATTCACCCCTCCACTTT.

The chain employs TRBV28 and TRBJ1-1; 7 bases match TRBD1. Germline V CDR1 and CDR2: MDHEN, SYDVKM. With V trimmed by 6 bases and J by 0 bases, 4 bases remained unmatched. The length of the CDR3 is 14 residues. The CDR3 DNA is TGTGCCAGCAGACTGGGACAGATGAACACTGAAGCTTTCTTT. This translates into CASRLGQMNTEAFF.

The V call is TRBV6-1, the J call TRBJ1-5, with unresolved D. With 5 bases removed from V and 8 bases from J, the gap between germline ends came to 10 bases. The CDR3 spans 12 residues. Germline assignment: CDR1 MNHNS and CDR2 SASEGT. CDR3 protein: CASSPMREPQHF. The CDR3 DNA follows: TGTGCCAGCAGTCCAATGAGAGAGCCCCAGCATTTT.

This chain uses TRBV2 with TRBJ2-7, with 8 bases matching TRBD1. The CDR3 extends over 13 amino acids. J lost 3 bases, V lost 8 bases, and 6 bases had no gene match. Germline lookup yields CDR1 SNHLY and CDR2 FYNNEI. CDR3 protein: CASAWDRSYEQYF. The CDR3 region has the DNA TGTGCCAGCGCGTGGGACAGGAGCTACGAGCAGTACTTC.

This rearrangement joins TRBV20-1 to TRBJ1-5; perhaps TRBD1 as D (6 bases). CDR3 size: 12 residues. With 3 bases removed from V and 6 bases from J, the gap between germline ends came to 9 bases. CDR1 is DFQATT, CDR2 SNEGSKA, per germline (reference sequence). CDR3 sequence (DNA): TGCAGTGCTAGTGAGGGGGGTCAGCCCCAGCATTTT. It is translated as CSASEGGQPQHF.

The V gene is TRBV11-2, the J gene TRBJ2-2; 8 bases map to TRBD1. CDR1 is SGHAT and CDR2 is FQNNGV in the germline V gene. The CDR3 has 14 amino acids. V gave up 5 bases and J gave up 3 bases; unmatched junction bases: 2. The CDR3, as DNA: TGTGCCAGCAGCCAGGGGGCGGACACCGGGGAGCTGTTTTTT. The encoded protein is CASSQGADTGELFF.

This clone was recorded once. V is TRBV18 and J is TRBJ1-6, with 10 bases fitting TRBD1. V lost 3 bases to trimming and J lost 9 bases; unmatched junction nucleotides: 2. The CDR3 is 14 amino acids. CDR1 is KGHSH, CDR2 LQKENI, per germline. Here the CDR3 DNA reads TGTGCCAGCTCACCCGGGACAGGGGCTTCACCCCTCCACTTT. Its translation: CASSPGTGASPLHF. Variable domain in full (rest from reference TRBV18 and TRBJ1-6): NAGVMQNPRHLVRRRGQEARLRCSPMKGHSHVYWYRQLPEEGLKFMVYLQKENIIDESGMPKERFSAEFPKEGPSILRIQQVVRGDSAAYFCASSPGTGASPLHFGNGTRLTVT.

V usage is TRBV9 and J usage is TRBJ2-2, with D possibly being TRBD2 (5 bases). The V and J ends lost 4 bases and 4 bases respectively, with 14 bases between them. The CDR3 is 15 amino acids. Looked up from germline, CDR1 is SGDLS and CDR2 is YYNGEE. Here the CDR3 reads CASSPIGEGTGELFF. In nucleotides, the CDR3 is TGTGCCAGCAGCCCGATAGGAGAGGGCACCGGGGAGCTGTTTTTT.

This clone was observed once. The rearrangement joins TRBV29-1 to TRBJ2-3, with TRBD1 as a possible D gene (6 bases). V shed 5 bases and J shed 4 bases, with 10 bases lying between them. The germline V gene encodes CDR1 SQVTM and CDR2 ANQGSEA. The CDR3 spans 12 residues. CDR3 nucleotide sequence: TGCAGCGTTTCGACAGGTGCAGATACGCAGTATTTT. Residues: CSVSTGADTQYF.

The chain carries TRBV4-1 and TRBJ2-7; TRBD2 matches at 8 bases. V dropped 3 bases and J dropped 2; count of bases not matched to a gene: 9. CDR3 length: 16 amino acids. Germline V lookup: CDR1 MGHRA, CDR2 YSYEKL. This CDR3 reads CASSHVSGSSAYEQYF. DNA of the CDR3: TGCGCCAGCAGCCACGTCAGCGGGAGCTCTGCCTACGAGCAGTACTTC.

This chain uses TRBV7-9 with TRBJ1-2, with D tentatively TRBD1 (5 bases). Germline V gives CDR1 SEHNR, CDR2 FQNEAQ (reference sequence). The CDR3 is 15 residues long. Trimming left V 3 bases short and J 4 bases short, with 15 bases between. The CDR3 nucleotides read TGTGCCAGCAGCTTGGGGGTCAGTGGGCCCTATGGCTACACCTTC. As protein: CASSLGVSGPYGYTF. Variable domain in full (rest from reference TRBV7-9 and TRBJ1-2): DTGVSQNPRHKITKRGQNVTFRCDPISEHNRLYWYRQTLGQGPEFLTYFQNEAQLEKSRLLSDRFSAERPKGSFSTLEIQRTEQGDSAMYLCASSLGVSGPYGYTFGSGTRLTVV.

This chain joins TRBV6-5 and TRBJ1-1; no clear D gene. Germline CDR1 is MNHEY and CDR2 is SVGAGI. V was shortened by 2 bases and J by 1 base, with 5 bases between the two germline ends. This CDR3 comprises 13 residues. In DNA, the CDR3 is TGTGCCAGCAGTTACCGCGGGAACACTGAAGCTTTCTTT. Encoded protein: CASSYRGNTEAFF.